This T cell receptor beta chain was captured in a study of shared clonotypes between healthy human individuals. Study findings and constraints: In the sorted subsets, rarefaction showed sequencing was incomplete despite large depth. The four-donor shared clonotypes exceeded non-shared clonotypes in generation probability, with non-shared ones scoring lower.

The germline CDR1 and CDR2 sequences are KGHSH and LQKENI. This CDR3 is 17 amino acids long. The ends were cut back, 5 bases at V and 0 bases at J, with 19 bases in the middle. This clone occurred once. The target antigen is unknown. Measured with immunoSEQ multiplex PCR; TCRdb has only the in-frame clones, and not every one. The table lists around 1.5 million clones, 95% to 99% of them singletons, with 0.4% to 0.45% in the top ten. This TCR came from a man under 40 in good health. What was sequenced was naive CD4+ T cells sorted from blood. Subset here: CD45RA+ positively selected. The chain recombines TRBV18 with TRBJ2-5; D remains ambiguous. The CDR3 spells CASSGMGPQNHQETQYF. The CDR3 nucleotides are TGTGCCAGCTCAGGTATGGGTCCACAGAATCACCAAGAGACCCAGTACTTC.